This T cell receptor (beta chain) is from a study of CD8 T cells in ankylosing spondylitis. Study outcomes and limitations: As reported, disease-linked clones showed significant enrichment in matched ankylosing spondylitis synovial fluid. Characteristic of ankylosing spondylitis blood, it appeared, was a TCR beta motif comprising roughly eight highly homologous variants. In reactive arthritis synovial fluid and blood, some motif variants had been reported before. With a CD8+ phenotype, disease-linked clones were relatively rare in peripheral blood.

This clonotype came up a few times. The antigen remains unidentified. The CDR3 sequence is 13 residues long. The V and J ends lost 1 base and 9 bases respectively, with 13 bases between them. Per germline, CDR1 SEHNR and CDR2 FQNEAQ (reference sequence). Quantitative 5'-RACE with molecular barcodes produced the TCR beta libraries. One entry per CDR3 protein, called by TCRdb with MiXCR from the 5' RACE reads. Of around 490,000 distinct CDR3 sequences in the sample, less than 6% were seen once. This chain connects TRBV7-9 to TRBJ2-7; D not resolved. The sequence derives from a male donor with ankylosing spondylitis. Sequencing was done on a sample of blood, either unsorted or a sorted T cell fraction (not recorded which). CDR3 in amino acids: CASSLVKGDWQYF. The CDR3, as DNA: TGTGCCAGCAGCTTAGTTAAGGGCGACTGGCAGTACTTC.